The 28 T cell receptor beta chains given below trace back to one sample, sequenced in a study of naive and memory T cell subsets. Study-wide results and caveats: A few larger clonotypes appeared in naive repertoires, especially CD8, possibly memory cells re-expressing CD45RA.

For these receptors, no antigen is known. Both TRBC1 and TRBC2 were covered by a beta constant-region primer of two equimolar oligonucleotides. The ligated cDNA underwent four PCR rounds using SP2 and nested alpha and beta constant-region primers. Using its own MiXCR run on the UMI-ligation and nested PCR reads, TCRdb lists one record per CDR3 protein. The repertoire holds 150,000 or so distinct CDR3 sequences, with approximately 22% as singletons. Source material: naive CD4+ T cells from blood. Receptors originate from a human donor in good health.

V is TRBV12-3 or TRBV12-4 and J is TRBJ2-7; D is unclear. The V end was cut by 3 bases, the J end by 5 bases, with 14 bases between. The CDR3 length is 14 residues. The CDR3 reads CASSLWATMHEQYF. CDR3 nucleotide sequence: TGTGCCAGCAGTTTGTGGGCCACTATGCACGAGCAGTACTTC.

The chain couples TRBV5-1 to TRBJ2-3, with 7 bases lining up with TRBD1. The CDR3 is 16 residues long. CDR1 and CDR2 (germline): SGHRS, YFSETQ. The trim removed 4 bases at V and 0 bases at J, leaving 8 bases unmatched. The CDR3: CASSRQGSPSTDTQYF. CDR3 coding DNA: TGCGCCAGCAGCAGACAGGGAAGTCCTAGCACAGATACGCAGTATTTT.

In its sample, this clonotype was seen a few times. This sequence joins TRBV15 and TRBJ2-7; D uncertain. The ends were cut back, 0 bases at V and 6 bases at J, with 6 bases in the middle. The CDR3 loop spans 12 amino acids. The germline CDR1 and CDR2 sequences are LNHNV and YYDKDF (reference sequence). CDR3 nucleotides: TGTGCCACCAGCAGAGAAGCAGGCGAGCAGTACTTC. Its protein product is CATSREAGEQYF. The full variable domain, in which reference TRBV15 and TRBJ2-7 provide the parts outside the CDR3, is DAMVIQNPRYQVTQFGKPVTLSCSQTLNHNVMYWYQQKSSQAPKLLFHYYDKDFNNEADTPDNFQSRRPNTSFCFLDIRSPGLGDTAMYLCATSREAGEQYFGPGTRLTVT.

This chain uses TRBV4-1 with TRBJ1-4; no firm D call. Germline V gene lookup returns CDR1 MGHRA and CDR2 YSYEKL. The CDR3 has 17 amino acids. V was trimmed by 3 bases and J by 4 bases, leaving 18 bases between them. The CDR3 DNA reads TGCGCCAGCAGCCACACTCTCTGGGGAGGAAATAATGAAAAACTGTTTTTT. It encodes CASSHTLWGGNNEKLFF.

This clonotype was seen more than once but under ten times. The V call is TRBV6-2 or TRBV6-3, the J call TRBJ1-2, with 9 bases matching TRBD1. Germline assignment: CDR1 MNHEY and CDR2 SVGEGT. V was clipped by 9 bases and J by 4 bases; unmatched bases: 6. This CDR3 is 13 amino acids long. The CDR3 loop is CASGTGRFYGYTF. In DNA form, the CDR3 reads TGTGCCAGTGGGACAGGGAGATTCTATGGCTACACCTTC.

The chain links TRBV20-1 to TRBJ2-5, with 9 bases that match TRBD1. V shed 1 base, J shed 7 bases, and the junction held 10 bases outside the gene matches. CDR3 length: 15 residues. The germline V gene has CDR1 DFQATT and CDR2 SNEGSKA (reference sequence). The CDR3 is CSARAEGQGFWTQYF. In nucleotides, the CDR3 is TGCAGTGCTAGAGCCGAGGGACAGGGTTTCTGGACCCAGTACTTC.

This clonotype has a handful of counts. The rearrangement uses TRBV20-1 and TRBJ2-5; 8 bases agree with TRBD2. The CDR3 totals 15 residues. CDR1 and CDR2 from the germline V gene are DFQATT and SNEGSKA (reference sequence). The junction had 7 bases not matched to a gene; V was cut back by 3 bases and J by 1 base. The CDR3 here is CSASRGLGFQETQYF. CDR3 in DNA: TGCAGTGCTAGTCGGGGACTAGGATTCCAAGAGACCCAGTACTTC.

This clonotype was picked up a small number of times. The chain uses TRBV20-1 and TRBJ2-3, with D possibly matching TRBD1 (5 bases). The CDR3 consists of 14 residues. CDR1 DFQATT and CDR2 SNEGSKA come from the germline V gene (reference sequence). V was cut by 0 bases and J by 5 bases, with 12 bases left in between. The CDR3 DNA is TGCAGTGCTAGAGAAGGGGCCCGCGGAGATACGCAGTATTTT. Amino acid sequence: CSAREGARGDTQYF.

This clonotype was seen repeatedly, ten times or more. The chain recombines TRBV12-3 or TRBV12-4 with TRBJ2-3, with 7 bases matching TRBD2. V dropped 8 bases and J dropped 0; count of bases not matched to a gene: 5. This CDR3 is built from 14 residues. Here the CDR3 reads CASRGDFSTDTQYF. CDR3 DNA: TGTGCCAGCCGGGGGGACTTTAGCACAGATACGCAGTATTTT.

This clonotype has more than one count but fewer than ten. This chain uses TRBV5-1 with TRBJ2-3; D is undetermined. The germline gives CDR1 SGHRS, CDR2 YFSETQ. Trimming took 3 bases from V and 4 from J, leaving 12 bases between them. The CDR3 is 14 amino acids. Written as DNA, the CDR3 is TGCGCCAGCAGCTCAAGACCGGGCCCAGATACGCAGTATTTT. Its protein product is CASSSRPGPDTQYF.

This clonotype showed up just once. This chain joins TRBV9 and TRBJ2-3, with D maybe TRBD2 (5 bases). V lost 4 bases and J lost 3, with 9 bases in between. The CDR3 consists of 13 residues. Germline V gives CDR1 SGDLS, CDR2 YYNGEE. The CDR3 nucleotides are TGTGCCAGCAGCTCCGGGGTGACAGATACGCAGTATTTT. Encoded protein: CASSSGVTDTQYF.

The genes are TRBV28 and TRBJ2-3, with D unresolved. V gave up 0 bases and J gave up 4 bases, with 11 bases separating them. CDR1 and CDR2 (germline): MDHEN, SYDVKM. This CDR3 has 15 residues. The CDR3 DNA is TGTGCCAGCAGTTTATGGGGGATAGGCGCAGATACGCAGTATTTT. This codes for CASSLWGIGADTQYF.

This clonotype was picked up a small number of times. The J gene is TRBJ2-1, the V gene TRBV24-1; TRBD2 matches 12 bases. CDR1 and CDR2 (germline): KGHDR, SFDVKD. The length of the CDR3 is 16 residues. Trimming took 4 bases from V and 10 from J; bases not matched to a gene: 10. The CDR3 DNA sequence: TGTGCCACCAGTGAACCTCTAGCGGGAGGGCAATGGGAGCAGTTCTTC. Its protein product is CATSEPLAGGQWEQFF.

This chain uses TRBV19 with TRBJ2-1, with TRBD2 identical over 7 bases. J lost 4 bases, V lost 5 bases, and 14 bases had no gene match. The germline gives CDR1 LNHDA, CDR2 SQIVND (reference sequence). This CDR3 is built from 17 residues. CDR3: CASSEGLPPLGYNEQFF. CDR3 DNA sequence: TGTGCCAGTAGTGAGGGACTACCTCCTTTGGGATACAATGAGCAGTTCTTC.

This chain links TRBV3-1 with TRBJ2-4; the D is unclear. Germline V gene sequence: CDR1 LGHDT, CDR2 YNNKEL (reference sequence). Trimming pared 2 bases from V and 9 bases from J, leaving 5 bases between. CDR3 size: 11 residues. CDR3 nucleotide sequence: TGTGCCAGCAGCCAATCCGCCATTCAGTACTTC. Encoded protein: CASSQSAIQYF.

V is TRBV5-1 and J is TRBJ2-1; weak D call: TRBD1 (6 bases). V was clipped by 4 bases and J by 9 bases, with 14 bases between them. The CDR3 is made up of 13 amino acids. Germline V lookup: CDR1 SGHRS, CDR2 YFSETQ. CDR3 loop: CASSKTGTTEQFF. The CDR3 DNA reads TGCGCCAGCAGCAAAACAGGGACGACTGAGCAGTTCTTC.

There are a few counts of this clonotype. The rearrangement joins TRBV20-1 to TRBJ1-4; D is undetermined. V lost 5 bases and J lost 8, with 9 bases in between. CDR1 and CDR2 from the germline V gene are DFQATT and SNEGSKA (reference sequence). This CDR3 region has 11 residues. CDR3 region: CSAHMGEKLFF. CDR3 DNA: TGCAGTGCTCATATGGGAGAAAAACTGTTTTTT.

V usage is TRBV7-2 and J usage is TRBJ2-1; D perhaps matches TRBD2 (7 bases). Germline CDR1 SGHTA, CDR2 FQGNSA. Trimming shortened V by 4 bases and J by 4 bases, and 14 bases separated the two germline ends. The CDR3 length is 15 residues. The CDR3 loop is CASSSPGGRYNEQFF. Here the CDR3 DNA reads TGTGCCAGCAGCTCCCCGGGGGGCCGATACAATGAGCAGTTCTTC.

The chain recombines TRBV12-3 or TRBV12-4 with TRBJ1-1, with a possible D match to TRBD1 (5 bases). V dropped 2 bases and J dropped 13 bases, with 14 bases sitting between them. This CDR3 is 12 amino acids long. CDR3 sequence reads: CASSLKGTRNFF. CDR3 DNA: TGTGCCAGCAGTTTAAAGGGGACCCGTAATTTCTTT.

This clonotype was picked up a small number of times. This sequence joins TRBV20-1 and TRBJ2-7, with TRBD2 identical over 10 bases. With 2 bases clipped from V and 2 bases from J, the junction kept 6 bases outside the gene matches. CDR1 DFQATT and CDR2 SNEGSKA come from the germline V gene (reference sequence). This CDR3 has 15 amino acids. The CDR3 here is CSARKTGTSAYEQYF. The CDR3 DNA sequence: TGCAGTGCTAGAAAAACCGGGACTAGCGCCTACGAGCAGTACTTC.

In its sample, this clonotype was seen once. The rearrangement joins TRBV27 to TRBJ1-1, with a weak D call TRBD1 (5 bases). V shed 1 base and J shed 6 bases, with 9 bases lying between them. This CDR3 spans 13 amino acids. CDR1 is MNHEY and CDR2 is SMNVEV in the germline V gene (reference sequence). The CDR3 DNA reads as TGTGCCAGCAGTTTATACGCAGGGCCTGAAGCTTTCTTT. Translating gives CASSLYAGPEAFF.

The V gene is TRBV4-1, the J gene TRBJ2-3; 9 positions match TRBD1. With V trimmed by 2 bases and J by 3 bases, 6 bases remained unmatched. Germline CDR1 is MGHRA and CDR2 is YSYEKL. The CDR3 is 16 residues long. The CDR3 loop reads CASSQPPGTGTDTQYF. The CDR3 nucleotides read TGCGCCAGCAGCCAACCGCCCGGGACAGGGACAGATACGCAGTATTTT.

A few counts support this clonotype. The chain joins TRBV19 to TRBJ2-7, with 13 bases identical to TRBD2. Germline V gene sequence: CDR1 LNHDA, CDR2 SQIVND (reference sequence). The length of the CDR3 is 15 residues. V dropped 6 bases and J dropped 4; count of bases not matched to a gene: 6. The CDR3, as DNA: TGTGCCAGTAGCTCGCGGACTAGCGGGAGTTACGAGCAGTACTTC. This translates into CASSSRTSGSYEQYF. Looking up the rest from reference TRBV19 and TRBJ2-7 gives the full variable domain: DGGITQSPKYLFRKEGQNVTLSCEQNLNHDAMYWYRQDPGQGLRLIYYSQIVNDFQKGDIAEGYSVSREKKESFPLTVTSAQKNPTAFYLCASSSRTSGSYEQYFGPGTRLTVT.

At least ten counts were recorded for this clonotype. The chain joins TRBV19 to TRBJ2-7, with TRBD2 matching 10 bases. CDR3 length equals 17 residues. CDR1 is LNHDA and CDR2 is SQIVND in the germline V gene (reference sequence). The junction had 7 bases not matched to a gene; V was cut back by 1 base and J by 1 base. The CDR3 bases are TGTGCCAGTAGTATAGCTAGGACTAGCGGAAGTTCCTACGAGCAGTACTTC. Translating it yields CASSIARTSGSSYEQYF. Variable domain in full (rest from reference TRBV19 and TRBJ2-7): DGGITQSPKYLFRKEGQNVTLSCEQNLNHDAMYWYRQDPGQGLRLIYYSQIVNDFQKGDIAEGYSVSREKKESFPLTVTSAQKNPTAFYLCASSIARTSGSSYEQYFGPGTRLTVT.

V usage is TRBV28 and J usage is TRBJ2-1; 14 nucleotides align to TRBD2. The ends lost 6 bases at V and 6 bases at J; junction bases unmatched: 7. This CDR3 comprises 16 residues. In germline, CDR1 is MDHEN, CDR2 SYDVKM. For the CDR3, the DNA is TGTGCCAGCAGCCCCCAGGGACTAGCGGGAGTCAATGAGCAGTTCTTC. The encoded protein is CASSPQGLAGVNEQFF.

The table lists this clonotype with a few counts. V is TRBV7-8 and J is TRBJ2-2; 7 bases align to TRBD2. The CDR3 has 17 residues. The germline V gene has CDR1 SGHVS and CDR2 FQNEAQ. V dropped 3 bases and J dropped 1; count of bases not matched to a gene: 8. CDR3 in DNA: TGTGCCAGCAGCTTTGCGGGGCTAGCGGTGAACACCGGGGAGCTGTTTTTT. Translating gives CASSFAGLAVNTGELFF.

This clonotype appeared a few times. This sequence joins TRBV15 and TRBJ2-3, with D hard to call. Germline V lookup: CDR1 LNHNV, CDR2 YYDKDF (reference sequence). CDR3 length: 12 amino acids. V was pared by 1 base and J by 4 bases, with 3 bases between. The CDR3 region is CATSRASDTQYF. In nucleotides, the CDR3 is TGTGCCACCAGCAGAGCTTCAGATACGCAGTATTTT.

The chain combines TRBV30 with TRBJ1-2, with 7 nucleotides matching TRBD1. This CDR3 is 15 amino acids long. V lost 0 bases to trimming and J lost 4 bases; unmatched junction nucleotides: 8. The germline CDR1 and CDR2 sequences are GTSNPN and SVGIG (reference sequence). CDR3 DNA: TGTGCCTGGAGTGTACGACAGGGCGTACTCTATGGCTACACCTTC. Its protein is CAWSVRQGVLYGYTF. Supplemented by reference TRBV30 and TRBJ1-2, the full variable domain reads SQTIHQWPATLVQPVGSPLSLECTVEGTSNPNLYWYRQAAGRGLQLLFYSVGIGQISSEVPQNLSASRPQDRQFILSSKKLLLSDSGFYLCAWSVRQGVLYGYTFGSGTRLTVV.